These 3 T cell receptor beta chains came from one sample sequenced in a study of human T cells and chemical hapten exposure (dated by TCRdb to about 2021). The time point label, read with the paper, signifies: patch test 1, 2 weeks after DPC sensitization. This specimen's treatment or condition label, per the study, means: therapeutic diphenylcyclopropenone sensitization with weekly scalp DPC. The library was built by means of RACE. The run used a NextSeq 500. The public sequencing data were trimmed at Q25 with fastp and processed into clonotypes with MiXCR by TCRdb, which kept only in-frame beta chains. Each CDR3 protein appears once, grouped with its most common genes and DNA. The table for this sample lists a few hundred thousand distinct CDR3 sequences; 4% to 5.5% of them were counted only once. The ten largest clonotypes hold about 2.1% of the sample. The sequences come from whole blood, collected in connection with sensitization to the hapten diphenylcyclopropenone (DPC). These receptors originate from a woman in her forties or fifties with alopecia areata. Some clones in this sample may be carry-over from other donors' samples.

The table lists this clonotype with a few counts. The chain combines TRBV29-1 with TRBJ2-3, with 9 bases fitting TRBD1. The CDR3 sequence is 16 residues long. The V segment lost 4 bases and the J segment 0 bases; nucleotides outside the gene matches: 8. Germline CDR1 is SQVTM and CDR2 is ANQGSEA. CDR3 nucleotides: TGCAGCGTTGGGGGGCTGGACAGGGGAAGCACAGATACGCAGTATTTT. Protein sequence: CSVGGLDRGSTDTQYF.

The V gene is TRBV7-8, the J gene TRBJ1-5, with D perhaps TRBD1 (5 bases). Germline V lookup: CDR1 SGHVS, CDR2 FQNEAQ. This CDR3 contains 15 residues. Trimming took off 5 bases at V and 5 bases at J, with 16 bases between the two ends. The CDR3 region is CASSLGHPSYQPQHF. Written as DNA, the CDR3 is TGTGCCAGCAGCCTTGGACATCCATCTTATCAGCCCCAGCATTTT.

A note on this clonotype: This clone may be a read error of a much larger clone one base away. The chain combines TRBV28 with TRBJ2-1; no clear D gene. The germline V gene has CDR1 MDHEN and CDR2 SYDVKM. The CDR3 consists of 19 residues. The CDR3 region has the DNA TGTGCCAGCAGCACTCCTGCGGCGGTAGCTTTCTCCTCCTTCAATGAGCAGTTCTTC. It is translated as CASSTPAAVAFSSFNEQFF. Supplemented by reference TRBV28 and TRBJ2-1, the full variable domain reads DVKVTQSSRYLVKRTGEKVFLECVQDMDHENMFWYRQDPGLGLRLIYFSYDVKMKEKGDIPEGYSVSREKKERFSLILESASTNQTSMYLCASSTPAAVAFSSFNEQFFGPGTRLTVL.